The TCR beta chain under discussion was sequenced for a study of T cell repertoires in cytomegalovirus infection. About the study: CMV infection together with matching HLA type was indicated by public TCR beta signatures.

The CDR3 has 15 residues. CDR1 and CDR2 (germline): MDHEN, SYDVKM. Trimming cost V 6 bases and J 1 base, with 16 bases left between them. This clonotype was seen at least ten times. The antigen remains unidentified. TCRdb re-analysed the reads in MiXCR, keeping a single row per CDR3 protein. The table has 200,000 to 300,000 distinct CDR3 sequences, approximately 13% seen once. Study-wide results and caveats: In two of eight donors, the top clonotype was HLA-C-restricted CMV-specific. Public TCR beta family frequency separated CMV-and-HLA carriers, including in an independent cohort.

This clonotype was sampled from a human donor in good health (CMV status not recorded). Some clones in this sample may be carry-over from other donors' samples. The chain couples TRBV28 to TRBJ2-7; D is perhaps TRBD1 (5 bases). Sequencing input: PBMCs. As DNA, the CDR3 is TGTGCCAGCAGCCTGGTCCAGGGATTGTCCTACGAGCAGTACTTC. This codes for CASSLVQGLSYEQYF. Supplemented by reference TRBV28 and TRBJ2-7, the full variable domain reads DVKVTQSSRYLVKRTGEKVFLECVQDMDHENMFWYRQDPGLGLRLIYFSYDVKMKEKGDIPEGYSVSREKKERFSLILESASTNQTSMYLCASSLVQGLSYEQYFGPGTRLTVT.